This TCR beta chain was identified during a study of cytomegalovirus exposure and HLA in healthy donors. Study as a whole: Some 85 million unique TCRs, all from HLA-typed donors, were included in an early release of the data.

CDR1 and CDR2 (germline): SEHNR, FQNEAQ (reference sequence). This CDR3 comprises 15 residues. J gave up 5 bases and V 0 bases, and 6 bases lay outside the gene matches. Study-level results: It was taken for granted in presence/absence analyses that sequencing depth across donors was roughly uniform. Researchers reported from a later analysis that most CMV-associated TCR beta chains appeared HLA-restricted.

Primers for the PCR totalled 60 Vbeta and 13 Jbeta. Assay used: immunoSEQ multiplex PCR; TCRdb lists only in-frame clones, some missing. The sample contains more than 95,000 clones, about 75% of which appear only once. Regarding this clone: Its matching antigen is unknown.

Sequencing was performed on PBMCs. The chain carries TRBV7-9 and TRBJ2-5; 7 bases match TRBD2. The source of this sequence is a man between 60 and 75 years old in good health and CMV-seropositive. The CDR3 protein is CASSLAHGLVETQYF. CDR3 nucleotides: TGTGCCAGCAGCTTAGCCCACGGACTAGTGGAGACCCAGTACTTC.